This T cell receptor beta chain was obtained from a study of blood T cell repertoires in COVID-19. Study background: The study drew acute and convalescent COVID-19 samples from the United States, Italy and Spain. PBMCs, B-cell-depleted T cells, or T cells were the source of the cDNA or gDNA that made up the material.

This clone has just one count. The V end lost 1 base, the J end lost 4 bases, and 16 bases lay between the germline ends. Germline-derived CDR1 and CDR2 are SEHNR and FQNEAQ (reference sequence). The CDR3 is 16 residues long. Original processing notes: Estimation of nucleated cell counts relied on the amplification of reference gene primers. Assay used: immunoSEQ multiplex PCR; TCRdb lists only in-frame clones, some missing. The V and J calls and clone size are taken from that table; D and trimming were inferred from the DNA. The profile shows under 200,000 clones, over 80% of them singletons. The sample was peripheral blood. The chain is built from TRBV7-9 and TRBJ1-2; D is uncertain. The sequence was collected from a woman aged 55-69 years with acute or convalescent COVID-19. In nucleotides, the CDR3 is TGTGCCAGCAGCTTAGTGGCGGCCGCTTCCCCCTATGGCTACACCTTC. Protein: CASSLVAAASPYGYTF.